This note documents a single TCR beta chain sequence. The antigen is undetermined. Sequencing was performed on unsorted PBMC DNA using ten immunoSEQ deep assay plates. Original handling: Junction-only immunoSEQ data arrived without quality scores, meaning filtering differed. Produced via immunoSEQ multiplex PCR; TCRdb's table is partial and in-frame only. V, J and clone size are those of that table, while D and trimming were read from the DNA. This sample yields hundreds of thousands of clones, of which around 77% are seen a single time; approximately 12% belongs to the top ten. Unsorted material relied on some 85 million PBMCs as the source of genomic DNA. In germline, CDR1 is SGHTA, CDR2 FQGNSA. V lost 1 base and J 0 bases, leaving 7 bases between the germline ends. The CDR3 sequence is 14 residues long. This entry comes from a study of shared clonotypes between healthy human individuals. General study results and limits: The sole specimen, blood, was sampled, and tissue repertoires likely differ.

The rearrangement uses TRBV7-2 and TRBJ2-7; D possibly matches TRBD1 or TRBD2 (5 bases each). Sequences were obtained from PBMCs. The TCR was taken from a middle-aged woman in good health. Some clones in this sample may be carry-over from other donors' samples. CDR3: CASSLVGTSYEQYF. As DNA, the CDR3 is TGTGCCAGCAGCTTAGTCGGGACCTCCTACGAGCAGTACTTC.